This T cell receptor beta chain was found in a study of blood T cell repertoires in COVID-19 (dated by TCRdb to 2020 to 2022). At the level of the whole study: Samples from collaborators originated in the United States, Italy and Spain and spanned both the acute and convalescent phases of COVID-19. Samples were obtained from the ongoing ImmuneRACE study (first 160 participants) and from about 1,300 subjects provided by 6 global collaborators. The repertoires were released in a freely available public database intended as a resource for research on the immune response to SARS-CoV-2. A de-identified subject ID, COVID-19 status, age in years and sex were almost always included in the sample metadata. Where available, HLA class I and class II types were taken from metadata supplied by the sample provider and were not determined by assay-based typing. The prospective study material was composed of cDNA or gDNA derived from T cells, B-cell-depleted T cells, or PBMCs. Deeply sampled blood TCRbeta repertoires from subjects exposed to, actively infected with, or recovered from COVID-19 were included in the dataset.

Ends trimmed: V by 4 bases, J by 8 bases; bases unmatched to a gene: 8. Measured from the cysteine to the phenylalanine, the CDR3 is 15 residues long. The CDR3 DNA has 45 bases and is translated from base 1. The germline V gene (reference sequence) supplies CDR1 SGHNT and CDR2 YYREEE. Each collaborating institution followed its own protocols to collect whole blood in K2EDTA tubes. Collaborator samples were shipped for TCRbeta analysis as frozen whole blood, isolated PBMCs, or DNA extracted from either sample type. On this clone: This receptor's antigen is unknown. Base qualities are missing; no much larger clone stands one base away.

What the work shows at the level of the full study, not this receptor alone: How much clinical and demographic metadata was included differed by source and by participant, and the metadata was provided uncurated.

TCRbeta CDR3 regions were amplified from genomic DNA by means of the immunoSEQ Assay, a bias-controlled multiplex PCR. The study's processing was this. The number of nucleated cells in each sample was estimated from the amplification of reference gene primers within the assay. Sequence reads were collapsed and filtered to measure the absolute abundance of every unique TCRbeta CDR3 rearrangement. Productive Simpson clonality was computed per sample as the square root of Simpson's diversity index over productive rearrangements. TCRdb carries this immuneACCESS record with in-frame sequences only. Its versions omit some clonotypes, under half of them owing to an unresolved V gene in the studies checked, with the rest unexplained. V and J calls and clone size follow that table, whereas D and trimming were derived from the DNA. The sample data list around 7,000 clones, and about nine tenths of these were observed just once. The ten most abundant clones make up 17% of the sample.

The chain is made from TRBV5-4 and TRBJ1-4, and 10 junctional nucleotides match TRBD1. Material: peripheral blood. This clonotype originated in a human donor in a cohort sampled during active COVID-19. The CDR3 here reads CASSPGTGVSEKLFF. The DNA sequence is given as TGTGCCAGCAGCCCTGGGACAGGGGTTTCGGAAAAACTGTTTTTT.